This T cell receptor (beta chain) was profiled in a study of early stage breast cancer tumors. Overall study: Of around 16 invasive breast tumors, about a dozen were hormone receptor-positive, HER2-negative.

Comments on this clone: Its antigen is as yet unknown.

V lost 0 bases, J lost 2 bases, and 16 bases lay in between. The CDR3 is made up of 17 amino acids. CDR1 and CDR2 (germline): SGHRS, YFSETQ. Some clones are missing from TCRdb's copy, which holds only in-frame ones; the method was immunoSEQ multiplex PCR. The sample has tens of thousands of clones, around 80% seen once. Broader study findings: Blood repertoires resembled normal breast more than tumor. Tumors had approximately 2.7-fold higher T cell density than normal breast.

The chain employs TRBV5-1 and TRBJ2-3; D is unclear. Source material: blood. The origin of this receptor is a person aged 55 to 70 with breast cancer. CDR3 nucleotide sequence: TGCGCCAGCAGCTTGGCGGTGGCAGGCTCTCTCACAGATACGCAGTATTTT. It specifies CASSLAVAGSLTDTQYF.